A single sample is the source of the 31 T cell receptor beta chains below, sequenced in a study of blood T cells in healthy people across ages. Next came a second PCR, run for roughly 7 to 12 cycles, which used a sample-barcoded 5' primer along with a J-beta primer mix. In TCRdb, the 5' RACE reads were re-called with MiXCR into one record per CDR3 protein. In the table there are 1.5 million to 2 million distinct CDR3 sequences, approximately 32% of which are singletons. The sample taken for sequencing was blood. Every receptor here comes from a woman aged 25-40 years in good health.

The chain couples TRBV12-3 or TRBV12-4 to TRBJ1-5; TRBD1 aligns across 10 bases. V was pared by 4 bases and J by 7 bases, with 7 bases of the junction left unmatched. CDR3 length: 15 residues. CDR3 protein: CASSSEGQGRQPQHF. The CDR3 DNA reads as TGTGCCAGCAGTTCAGAGGGACAGGGGAGGCAGCCCCAGCATTTT.

This clonotype has more than one count but fewer than ten. The chain uses TRBV20-1 and TRBJ2-1; 7 bases are a match to TRBD2. J was trimmed by 2 bases and V by 6 bases; bases with no gene match: 10. The germline CDR1 and CDR2 sequences are DFQATT and SNEGSKA (reference sequence). This CDR3 spans 15 amino acids. CDR3 DNA sequence: TGCAGTGCCCCGACTAGCCCAACGCCCTACAATGAGCAGTTCTTC. Its protein is CSAPTSPTPYNEQFF.

The V and J genes are TRBV5-6 and TRBJ2-1, with TRBD2 identical over 9 bases. The CDR3 has 16 residues. CDR1 and CDR2 from the germline V gene are SGHDT and YYEEEE. J gave up 4 bases and V 0 bases, and 5 bases lay outside the gene matches. The CDR3 nucleotides are TGTGCCAGCAGCTTGGAGCGGGGGGCCCAATACAATGAGCAGTTCTTC. This codes for CASSLERGAQYNEQFF.

This clonotype turned up a few times. The chain uses TRBV4-1 and TRBJ1-6; D gene unclear. Trimming left V 0 bases short and J 10 bases short, with 7 bases between. The CDR3 consists of 13 residues. Germline V gene sequence: CDR1 MGHRA, CDR2 YSYEKL. Here the CDR3 reads CASSQDVGSPLHF. CDR3 bases: TGCGCCAGCAGCCAAGATGTCGGGTCACCCCTCCACTTT.

The chain employs TRBV7-8 and TRBJ2-7; no clear D gene. The V end was cut by 1 base, the J end by 2 bases, with 12 bases between. The CDR3 covers 15 residues. CDR1 SGHVS and CDR2 FQNEAQ come from the germline V gene. CDR3 DNA: TGTGCCAGCAGCTTAGAGTGGGTTACGGCCTACGAGCAGTACTTC. Residues: CASSLEWVTAYEQYF.

The genes are TRBV28 and TRBJ1-2, with D possibly matching TRBD1 (6 bases). Trimming removed 9 bases at V and 7 bases at J, with 18 bases between. The length of the CDR3 is 13 residues. The V gene's germline CDR1 is MDHEN and CDR2 SYDVKM. The CDR3 DNA reads as TGTGCCAGTCAGATAGGGGGGGCGTCTGGCTACACCTTC. Its protein product is CASQIGGASGYTF.

This clonotype was observed many times. The CDR3 protein is CSVEKRGKHTDTQYF. The CDR3 DNA is TGCAGCGTTGAAAAAAGGGGAAAACACACAGATACGCAGTATTTT. The chain is built from TRBV29-1 and TRBJ2-3; a possible D gene is TRBD1 (5 bases). V lost 2 bases, J lost 2 bases, and 14 bases lay in between. In germline, CDR1 is SQVTM, CDR2 ANQGSEA. This CDR3 spans 15 amino acids.

CDR3 amino acids: CATSDGGRVETQYF. The CDR3, as DNA: TGTGCCACCAGTGATGGCGGGAGGGTCGAGACCCAGTACTTC. V is TRBV24-1 and J is TRBJ2-5; 9 bases are shared with TRBD2. The germline V gene has CDR1 KGHDR and CDR2 SFDVKD. V gave up 3 bases and J gave up 5 bases; unmatched junction bases: 3. The CDR3 contains 14 residues.

The gene calls are TRBV9 and TRBJ1-3, with D possibly matching TRBD1 (5 bases). Trimming took off 4 bases at V and 2 bases at J, with 13 bases between the two ends. Germline V gene lookup returns CDR1 SGDLS and CDR2 YYNGEE. The CDR3 is 15 amino acids. The CDR3 nucleotides are TGTGCCAGCAGCCGCGAAGGGGTGACTGGAAACACCATATATTTT. Encoded protein: CASSREGVTGNTIYF.

This clonotype was observed a few times. DNA of the CDR3: TGCAGCGTGACAGGGGTAGATGAAAAACTGTTTTTT. Translating gives CSVTGVDEKLFF. This chain joins TRBV29-1 and TRBJ1-4, with 8 bases matching TRBD1. The CDR3 sequence is 12 residues long. In germline, CDR1 is SQVTM, CDR2 ANQGSEA. V was clipped by 6 bases and J by 6 bases; unmatched bases: 3.

The gene calls are TRBV11-2 and TRBJ2-5; 8 bases match TRBD2. CDR3 length: 16 amino acids. Germline V gives CDR1 SGHAT, CDR2 FQNNGV. Trimming took 5 bases from V and 4 from J; bases not matched to a gene: 12. The CDR3 here is CASSPSGTRTLETQYF. Written as DNA, the CDR3 is TGTGCCAGCAGCCCCTCGGGGACTAGGACCCTAGAGACCCAGTACTTC.

V usage is TRBV12-3 or TRBV12-4 and J usage is TRBJ1-2, with D possibly being TRBD1 (6 bases). Trimming took off 1 base at V and 6 bases at J, with 15 bases between the two ends. The CDR3 loop spans 15 amino acids. CDR3 protein: CASSLDRVHLDGYTF. The CDR3, as DNA: TGTGCCAGCAGTTTAGACAGGGTTCATCTCGATGGCTACACCTTC.

This clonotype occurred a few times. The rearrangement uses TRBV20-1 and TRBJ2-3; the D gene is possibly TRBD2 (5 bases). Germline CDR1 DFQATT, CDR2 SNEGSKA (reference sequence). The CDR3 consists of 14 residues. Trimming cost V 5 bases and J 4 bases, with 16 bases left between them. The CDR3 reads CSASGGLASDTQYF. In DNA, the CDR3 is TGCAGTGCTTCGGGCGGATTAGCGTCAGATACGCAGTATTTT.

The V call is TRBV7-2, the J call TRBJ1-6; D might be TRBD1 (6 bases). Germline-derived CDR1 and CDR2 are SGHTA and FQGNSA. CDR3 size: 17 residues. V was clipped by 5 bases and J by 5 bases, with 19 bases between them. CDR3 DNA sequence: TGTGCCAGCAGCCCCTACCGCGGGGGCGCCAATAATTCACCCCTCCACTTT. Its translation is CASSPYRGGANNSPLHF.

The chain couples TRBV12-3 or TRBV12-4 to TRBJ2-5; tentatively, D is TRBD1 or TRBD2 (6 bases each). Trimming stripped 8 bases from V and 4 bases from J, with 20 bases between. CDR3 size: 15 residues. CDR3 bases: TGTGCCAGCGGATCCCGGAGGGGACAAGGAGAGACCCAGTACTTC. It encodes CASGSRRGQGETQYF.

CDR3: CASPAKSETQYF. CDR3 nucleotide sequence: TGTGCCAGCCCCGCAAAGTCAGAGACCCAGTACTTC. The J gene is TRBJ2-4, the V gene TRBV7-8; D remains unclear. With the DNA end fitting TRBJ2-5 better, the J assignment may be wrong. The CDR3 contains 12 residues. The germline V gene has CDR1 SGHVS and CDR2 FQNEAQ.

CDR3 in DNA: TGTGCCAGCAGCTTAGTGGTCGGTTTAAGAGAGACCCAGTACTTC. Its protein is CASSLVVGLRETQYF. The rearrangement links TRBV7-9 to TRBJ2-5; D is ambiguous. This CDR3 has 15 residues. V lost 1 base to trimming and J lost 4 bases, with 13 bases between them. Germline V CDR1 and CDR2: SEHNR, FQNEAQ (reference sequence).

This clonotype was seen a handful of times. J is TRBJ2-5 and V is TRBV6-2 or TRBV6-3, with TRBD2 identical over 11 bases. This CDR3 is 14 amino acids long. The V and J ends lost 10 bases and 4 bases, in that order; junction bases with no gene match: 8. Germline CDR1 is MNHEY and CDR2 is SVGEGT. The CDR3 nucleotides read TGTGCCATACAACTAGCGGGAGCCTCAGAGACCCAGTACTTC. Protein sequence: CAIQLAGASETQYF.

The J gene is TRBJ2-3, the V gene TRBV7-2, with 11 bases fitting TRBD2. Germline CDR1 SGHTA, CDR2 FQGNSA. This CDR3 has 17 residues. The V gene end was trimmed by 0 bases and the J gene end by 3 bases; junction bases not matched to a gene: 5. CDR3 loop: CASSLAVTSGGTDTQYF. The DNA for the CDR3 is TGTGCCAGCAGCTTAGCGGTCACTAGCGGGGGAACAGATACGCAGTATTTT.

The chain uses TRBV13 and TRBJ1-2; tentative D call: TRBD1 (5 bases). Per the germline V gene, CDR1 is PRHDT and CDR2 is FYEKMQ (reference sequence). V was trimmed by 5 bases and J by 4 bases, leaving 20 bases between them. The CDR3 totals 16 residues. CDR3 residues: CASSKGAGPEAYGYTF. DNA for the CDR3: TGTGCCAGCAGCAAGGGCGCAGGGCCCGAGGCCTATGGCTACACCTTC.

The gene calls are TRBV9 and TRBJ2-3; D might be TRBD2 (6 bases). The CDR3 covers 17 residues. Trimming left V 0 bases short and J 3 bases short, with 17 bases between. Germline CDR1 is SGDLS and CDR2 is YYNGEE. This chain's CDR3 is CASSVEGVAAQTDTQYF. The CDR3 nucleotides read TGTGCCAGCAGCGTAGAGGGAGTAGCGGCGCAAACAGATACGCAGTATTTT.

The J gene is TRBJ2-7, the V gene TRBV6-1; 8 bases are a match to TRBD2. With the DNA end fitting TRBJ2-5 better, the J assignment may be wrong. Germline V lookup: CDR1 MNHNS, CDR2 SASEGT. CDR3 length: 15 residues. CDR3 region: CASSLISGEAETQYF. CDR3 bases: TGTGCCAGCAGCCTCATTAGCGGGGAAGCAGAGACCCAGTACTTC.

This clonotype was recorded a few times. This chain joins TRBV10-1 and TRBJ2-3; D may be TRBD1 (6 bases). V was trimmed by 4 bases and J by 3 bases, leaving 11 bases between them. This CDR3 region has 14 residues. The germline V gene encodes CDR1 WNHNN and CDR2 SYGVQD (reference sequence). The CDR3 DNA is TGCGCCAGCAGTGGCAAACAGGGAACAGATACGCAGTATTTT. It is translated as CASSGKQGTDTQYF.

In its sample, this clonotype was seen a few times. This chain connects TRBV20-1 to TRBJ2-1, with 9 bases matching TRBD1. The V gene end was trimmed by 5 bases and the J gene end by 1 base; junction bases not matched to a gene: 6. CDR3 size: 15 residues. Germline CDR1 is DFQATT and CDR2 is SNEGSKA (reference sequence). As DNA, the CDR3 is TGCAGTGCTGACCCGGGACAGGGATCCTACAATGAGCAGTTCTTC. As protein: CSADPGQGSYNEQFF.

The CDR3 sequence is CSVDRGTGELFF. CDR3 sequence (DNA): TGCAGCGTGGACAGGGGCACCGGGGAGCTGTTTTTT. The gene calls are TRBV29-1 and TRBJ2-2, with 9 bases that match TRBD1. CDR3 length: 12 amino acids. Per the germline V gene, CDR1 is SQVTM and CDR2 is ANQGSEA. J was trimmed by 4 bases and V by 6 bases; bases with no gene match: 0.

This clonotype was detected a few times. The chain links TRBV7-3 to TRBJ1-6; D remains unclear. Trimming took 2 bases from V and 5 from J, leaving 13 bases between them. The CDR3 runs to 16 residues. Germline V gene sequence: CDR1 SGHTA, CDR2 FQGTGA. The CDR3 reads CASSLRGYTNNSPLHF. Here the CDR3 DNA reads TGTGCCAGCAGCTTACGGGGTTATACAAATAATTCACCCCTCCACTTT.

The rearrangement joins TRBV19 to TRBJ2-7, with 11 bases lining up with TRBD2. Germline assignment: CDR1 LNHDA and CDR2 SQIVND (reference sequence). J lost 6 bases, V lost 9 bases, and 13 bases had no gene match. CDR3 length equals 15 residues. The CDR3 spells CASRNLLAGDTEQYF. The CDR3 coding sequence is TGTGCCAGCCGAAATTTACTAGCGGGAGACACCGAGCAGTACTTC.

The rearrangement uses TRBV18 and TRBJ2-5; perhaps TRBD1 as D (5 bases). Gene TRBJ2-7 matches the end of the DNA better, so the J call may be wrong. Per germline, CDR1 KGHSH and CDR2 LQKENI. The CDR3 is made up of 15 amino acids. CDR3 DNA: TGTGCCAGCTCACCACGGTCTAGGGGCCTCGCCGAGCAGTACTTC. Translation gives CASSPRSRGLAEQYF.

This rearrangement joins TRBV20-1 to TRBJ1-1, with D maybe TRBD1 (5 bases). Germline assignment: CDR1 DFQATT and CDR2 SNEGSKA (reference sequence). Trimming cost V 3 bases and J 5 bases, with 16 bases left between them. This CDR3 contains 14 residues. DNA for the CDR3: TGCAGTGCTAGGCTGCCGGGGGTGAGAACTGAAGCTTTCTTT. Protein: CSARLPGVRTEAFF.

The rearrangement uses TRBV30 and TRBJ2-3, with D perhaps matching TRBD2 (5 bases). Germline V gene lookup returns CDR1 GTSNPN and CDR2 SVGIG (reference sequence). The V gene lost 1 base and the J gene lost 2 bases, with 7 bases spanning the gap. This CDR3 is 13 amino acids long. This CDR3 is CAWSGRVTDTQYF. In DNA, the CDR3 is TGTGCCTGGAGTGGGCGGGTCACAGATACGCAGTATTTT.

This clonotype was counted a few times. The chain employs TRBV3-1 and TRBJ2-3; 11 bases line up with TRBD2. The CDR3 is 17 residues long. Germline CDR1 reads LGHDT; CDR2 reads YNNKEL (reference sequence). V was clipped by 1 base and J by 11 bases; unmatched bases: 14. CDR3: CASSQVGGTSGRGEQYF. The CDR3 DNA follows: TGTGCCAGCAGCCAAGTTGGAGGTACTAGCGGGAGAGGAGAGCAGTATTTT.